These 19 T cell receptor beta chains were all obtained from the same sample, sequenced in a study of T cells in Graves' hyperthyroidism and ophthalmopathy. Amplification of TCR beta CDR3 regions used RNA as the template. The HTBI primer set drove a first-round RT-PCR of the TCR CDR3. MiXCR, applied by TCRdb to the multiplex PCR reads, yields one record per CDR3 protein. The sample lists some 500,000 distinct CDR3 sequences, approximately 15% occurring once. The specimen sequenced was blood. These receptors were collected from a woman younger than 35 with Graves' hyperthyroidism.

This clonotype was recorded at least ten times. The J gene is TRBJ2-1, the V gene TRBV12-3 or TRBV12-4; TRBD2 aligns across 8 bases. V shed 5 bases and J 10 bases; nucleotides not matched to a gene: 16. The CDR3 covers 16 residues. CDR3 nucleotide sequence: TGTGCCAGCAGTCCCCGCGGAGGGCTAGCGGGCTCAGAGCAGTTCTTC. Translation: CASSPRGGLAGSEQFF.

V and J are TRBV4-1 and TRBJ2-1; D remains ambiguous. CDR3 length: 14 amino acids. The V and J ends lost 4 bases and 6 bases respectively, with 13 bases between them. Germline assignment: CDR1 MGHRA and CDR2 YSYEKL. CDR3: CASSLGSSPNEQFF. CDR3 nucleotide sequence: TGCGCCAGCAGCCTTGGTAGTAGCCCCAATGAGCAGTTCTTC.

The rearrangement links TRBV4-1 to TRBJ2-3, with TRBD2 matching over 8 bases. Germline V gene lookup returns CDR1 MGHRA and CDR2 YSYEKL. V was pared by 0 bases and J by 9 bases, with 5 bases of the junction left unmatched. The CDR3 contains 14 residues. This CDR3 is CASSQETGGWTQYF. The CDR3 DNA reads as TGCGCCAGCAGCCAAGAAACGGGAGGGTGGACGCAGTATTTT.

The chain combines TRBV12-3 or TRBV12-4 with TRBJ2-6, with 8 bases that match TRBD1. V lost 5 bases, J lost 0 bases, and 12 bases stayed unmatched. This CDR3 spans 19 amino acids. The CDR3 loop reads CASSRLRGLLPSGANVLTF. The CDR3 DNA is TGTGCCAGCAGTAGGCTCAGGGGGCTTTTACCCTCTGGGGCCAACGTCCTGACTTTC.

The sample holds a few counts of this clonotype. This chain connects TRBV19 to TRBJ2-1; D call uncertain. The CDR3 is 13 residues long. Per the germline V gene, CDR1 is LNHDA and CDR2 is SQIVND (reference sequence). The germline V and J ends were trimmed by 1 base and 8 bases, with 9 bases remaining between them. The CDR3 is CASSIASSYEQFF. The CDR3 nucleotides are TGTGCCAGTAGTATAGCTAGTAGCTATGAGCAGTTCTTC.

This clonotype was detected only a few times. The chain has TRBV7-9 and TRBJ1-4, with D hard to call. The CDR3 consists of 12 residues. Trimming left V 11 bases short and J 7 bases short, with 14 bases between. Germline CDR1 and CDR2: SEHNR and FQNEAQ (reference sequence). The CDR3 DNA reads TGTGCCGGTCGGACGGATGGTGAAAAACTGTTTTTT. Amino acids: CAGRTDGEKLFF.

The V call is TRBV4-2, the J call TRBJ2-1; 10 nucleotides line up with TRBD2. After removal of 0 bases from V and 4 bases from J, the junction contained 3 bases not matched to a gene. CDR3 length: 16 amino acids. Germline-derived CDR1 and CDR2 are LGHNA and YNFKEQ. The DNA for the CDR3 is TGTGCCAGCAGCCAAGATGAACTAGCGGGGTACAATGAGCAGTTCTTC. Its translation is CASSQDELAGYNEQFF.

This clonotype was seen repeatedly, ten times or more. The chain recombines TRBV9 with TRBJ1-1; no clear D. Deletions cut 4 bases from V and 1 base from J, with 11 bases between. Germline V CDR1 and CDR2: SGDLS, YYNGEE. The CDR3 covers 14 residues. This chain's CDR3 is CASSPRHRNTEAFF. DNA for the CDR3: TGTGCCAGCAGCCCCCGACACCGGAACACTGAAGCTTTCTTT.

This clonotype was counted many times. The gene calls are TRBV5-1 and TRBJ2-7, with TRBD2 as a possible D gene (5 bases). Germline loops: CDR1 SGHRS, CDR2 YFSETQ. This CDR3 contains 16 residues. The V end was cut by 4 bases, the J end by 3 bases, with 20 bases between. CDR3 bases: TGCGCCAGCAGCGACCGACCCGGAGGCTTGGACTACGAGCAGTACTTC. Translating gives CASSDRPGGLDYEQYF.

The rearrangement joins TRBV9 to TRBJ2-1; D not certain. This CDR3 spans 17 amino acids. The ends were cut back, 4 bases at V and 5 bases at J, with 22 bases in the middle. Germline V gene data show CDR1 as SGDLS and CDR2 as YYNGEE. CDR3 in amino acids: CASSPHSGRVRDNEQFF. The CDR3 nucleotides read TGTGCCAGCAGCCCACATTCAGGACGTGTTCGGGACAATGAGCAGTTCTTC.

This clonotype was seen many times. The V call is TRBV29-1, the J call TRBJ2-6; TRBD2 matches at 7 bases. V shed 5 bases and J 1 base; nucleotides not matched to a gene: 2. The CDR3 is 14 residues long. Per germline, CDR1 SQVTM and CDR2 ANQGSEA. The CDR3 DNA is TGCAGCGTTTACGGGGGGTCTGGGGCCAACGTCCTGACTTTC. Protein product: CSVYGGSGANVLTF. The full variable domain, rest sourced from reference TRBV29-1 and TRBJ2-6, is SAVISQKPSRDICQRGTSLTIQCQVDSQVTMMFWYRQQPGQSLTLIATANQGSEATYESGFVIDKFPISRPNLTFSTLTVSNMSPEDSSIYLCSVYGGSGANVLTFGAGSRLTVL.

This clonotype was found many times. This chain links TRBV6-2 or TRBV6-3 with TRBJ2-3; the D gene is possibly TRBD2 (6 bases). V dropped 6 bases and J dropped 0 bases, with 19 bases sitting between them. Germline loops: CDR1 MNHEY, CDR2 SVGEGT. CDR3 size: 17 residues. This CDR3 is CASSILVSSGSTDTQYF. DNA for the CDR3: TGTGCCAGCAGCATCCTTGTGAGTAGCGGCAGCACAGATACGCAGTATTTT.

The chain has TRBV19 and TRBJ2-1; TRBD2 agrees at 9 bases. The end of the DNA is better explained by TRBJ2-7, so the J call may be wrong. Germline V CDR1 and CDR2: LNHDA, SQIVND (reference sequence). The CDR3 contains 13 residues. DNA of the CDR3: TGTGCCAGTAGCGGACTAGCGAGGAATGAGCAGTACTTC. It specifies CASSGLARNEQYF.

The rearrangement joins TRBV20-1 to TRBJ2-3; TRBD2 matches 9 bases. Germline V lookup: CDR1 DFQATT, CDR2 SNEGSKA (reference sequence). The CDR3 runs to 14 residues. V was clipped by 6 bases and J by 0 bases; unmatched bases: 4. Here the CDR3 reads CSAQGLASTDTQYF. The CDR3 coding sequence is TGCAGTGCCCAGGGACTAGCAAGCACAGATACGCAGTATTTT.

This clonotype occurred a few times. One base away lies a much larger clone, so this may be a sequencing read error. V and J are TRBV20-1 and TRBJ2-2; D is perhaps TRBD1 (6 bases). Per germline, CDR1 DFQATT and CDR2 SNEGSKA (reference sequence). There are 15 residues in the CDR3. DNA for the CDR3: TGCAGTGCTAGATCCCCGGCCCGGGACACCGGGGAGCCGTTTTTT. It yields the protein CSARSPARDTGEPFF.

This clonotype was found many times. The chain couples TRBV18 to TRBJ1-6; TRBD1 might be the D (5 bases). The germline CDR1 and CDR2 sequences are KGHSH and LQKENI. The CDR3 sequence is 16 residues long. V shed 3 bases and J shed 4 bases, with 13 bases lying between them. CDR3 loop: CASSPRVREYNSPLHF. In DNA, the CDR3 is TGTGCCAGCTCACCGAGAGTCAGGGAGTATAATTCACCCCTCCACTTT.

The table lists this clonotype with many counts. The chain employs TRBV6-1 and TRBJ1-5; 7 bases line up with TRBD1. Germline assignment: CDR1 MNHNS and CDR2 SASEGT. Losses at the gene ends were 7 bases for V and 5 bases for J; bases not matched to a gene: 11. The CDR3 has 15 amino acids. The CDR3 sequence is CASIRGQPADQPQHF. In DNA form, the CDR3 reads TGTGCCAGCATAAGGGGACAGCCAGCTGATCAGCCCCAGCATTTT.

This chain joins TRBV9 and TRBJ2-3; a possible D gene is TRBD1 (5 bases). In germline, CDR1 is SGDLS, CDR2 YYNGEE. The germline V and J ends were trimmed by 9 bases and 1 base, with 12 bases remaining between them. The CDR3 consists of 13 residues. The CDR3 sequence is CANRGGGTDTQYF. The CDR3 coding sequence is TGTGCCAATAGGGGTGGCGGCACAGATACGCAGTATTTT.

This clonotype was found a few times. V and J are TRBV29-1 and TRBJ2-5; D is undetermined. In germline, CDR1 is SQVTM, CDR2 ANQGSEA. The CDR3 length is 12 residues. V gave up 4 bases and J gave up 3 bases, with 9 bases separating them. The CDR3 region has the DNA TGCAGCGTTGGGGTACAGAAAGAGACCCAGTACTTC. It is translated as CSVGVQKETQYF.